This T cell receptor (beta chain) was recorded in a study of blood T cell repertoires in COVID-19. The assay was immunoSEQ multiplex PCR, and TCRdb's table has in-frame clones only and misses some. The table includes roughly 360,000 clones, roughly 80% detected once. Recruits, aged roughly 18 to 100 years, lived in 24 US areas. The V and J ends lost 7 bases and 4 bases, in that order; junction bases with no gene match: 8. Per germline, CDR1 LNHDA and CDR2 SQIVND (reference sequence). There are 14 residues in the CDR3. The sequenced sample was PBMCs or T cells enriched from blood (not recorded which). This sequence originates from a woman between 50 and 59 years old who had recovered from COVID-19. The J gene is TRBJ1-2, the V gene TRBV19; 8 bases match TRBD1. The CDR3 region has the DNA TGTGCCAGTACCCGACAGGGGATGGCCTATGGCTACACCTTC. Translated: CASTRQGMAYGYTF.